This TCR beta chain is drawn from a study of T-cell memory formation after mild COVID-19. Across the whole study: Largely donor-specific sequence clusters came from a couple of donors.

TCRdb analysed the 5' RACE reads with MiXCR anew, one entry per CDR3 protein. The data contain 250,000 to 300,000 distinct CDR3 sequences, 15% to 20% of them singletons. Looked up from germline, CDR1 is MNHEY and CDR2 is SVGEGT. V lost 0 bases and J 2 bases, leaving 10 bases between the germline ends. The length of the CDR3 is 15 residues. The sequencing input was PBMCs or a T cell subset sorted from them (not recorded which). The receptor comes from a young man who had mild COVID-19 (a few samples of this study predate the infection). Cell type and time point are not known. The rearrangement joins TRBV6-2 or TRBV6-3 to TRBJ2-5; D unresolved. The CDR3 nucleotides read TGTGCCAGCAGTTACTCGTACAGTATGCAAGAGACCCAGTACTTC. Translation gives CASSYSYSMQETQYF.